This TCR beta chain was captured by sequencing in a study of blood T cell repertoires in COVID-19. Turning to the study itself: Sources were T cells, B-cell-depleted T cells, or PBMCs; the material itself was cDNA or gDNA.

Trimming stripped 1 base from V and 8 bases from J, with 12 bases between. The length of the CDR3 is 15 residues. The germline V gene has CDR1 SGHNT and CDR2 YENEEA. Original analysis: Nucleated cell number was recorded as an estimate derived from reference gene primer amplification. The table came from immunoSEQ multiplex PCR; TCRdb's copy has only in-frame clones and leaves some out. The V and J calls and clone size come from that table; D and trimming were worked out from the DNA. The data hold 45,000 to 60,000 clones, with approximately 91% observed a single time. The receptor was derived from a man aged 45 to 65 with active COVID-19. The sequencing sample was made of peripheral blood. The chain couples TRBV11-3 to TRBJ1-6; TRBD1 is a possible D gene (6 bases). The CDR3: CASSLGDKNYSPLHF. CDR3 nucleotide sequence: TGTGCCAGCAGCTTAGGGGACAAGAACTATTCACCCCTCCACTTT.